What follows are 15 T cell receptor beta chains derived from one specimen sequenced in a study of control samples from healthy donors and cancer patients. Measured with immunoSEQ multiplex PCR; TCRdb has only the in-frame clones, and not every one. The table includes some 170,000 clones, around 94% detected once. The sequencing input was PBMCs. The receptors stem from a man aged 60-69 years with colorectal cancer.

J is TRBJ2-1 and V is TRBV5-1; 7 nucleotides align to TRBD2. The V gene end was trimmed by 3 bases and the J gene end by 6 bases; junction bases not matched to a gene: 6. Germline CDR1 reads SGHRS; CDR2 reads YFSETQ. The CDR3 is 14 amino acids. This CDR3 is CASSWRGRFNEQFF. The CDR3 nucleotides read TGCGCCAGCAGCTGGCGGGGGAGATTCAATGAGCAGTTCTTC. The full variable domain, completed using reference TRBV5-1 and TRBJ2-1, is KAGVTQTPRYLIKTRGQQVTLSCSPISGHRSVSWYQQTPGQGLQFLFEYFSETQRNKGNFPGRFSGRQFSNSRSEMNVSTLELGDSALYLCASSWRGRFNEQFFGPGTRLTVL.

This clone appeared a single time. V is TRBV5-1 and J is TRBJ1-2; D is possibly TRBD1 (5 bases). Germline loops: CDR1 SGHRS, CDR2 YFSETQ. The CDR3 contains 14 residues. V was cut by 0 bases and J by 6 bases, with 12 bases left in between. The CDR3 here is CASSLGQGGDGYTF. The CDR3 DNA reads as TGCGCCAGCAGCTTGGGGCAGGGCGGTGATGGCTACACCTTC.

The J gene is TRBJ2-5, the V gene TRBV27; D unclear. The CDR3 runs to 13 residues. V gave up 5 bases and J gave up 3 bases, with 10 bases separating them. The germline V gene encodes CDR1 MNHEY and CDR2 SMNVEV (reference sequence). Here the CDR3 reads CASSPLDEETQYF. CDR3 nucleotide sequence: TGTGCCAGCAGTCCCCTCGACGAAGAGACCCAGTACTTC.

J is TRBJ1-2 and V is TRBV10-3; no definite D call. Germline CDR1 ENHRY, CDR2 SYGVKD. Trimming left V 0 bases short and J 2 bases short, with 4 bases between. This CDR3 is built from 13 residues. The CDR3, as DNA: TGTGCCATCAGTGAGTCTCAAAACTATGGCTACACCTTC. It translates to CAISESQNYGYTF.

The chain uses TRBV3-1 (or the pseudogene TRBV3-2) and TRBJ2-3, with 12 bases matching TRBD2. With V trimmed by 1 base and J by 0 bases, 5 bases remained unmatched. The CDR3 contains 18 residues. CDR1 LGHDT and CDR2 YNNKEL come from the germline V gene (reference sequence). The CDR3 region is CASSQVLAGGTSTDTQYF. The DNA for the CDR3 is TGTGCCAGCAGCCAAGTACTAGCGGGGGGCACTAGCACAGATACGCAGTATTTT.

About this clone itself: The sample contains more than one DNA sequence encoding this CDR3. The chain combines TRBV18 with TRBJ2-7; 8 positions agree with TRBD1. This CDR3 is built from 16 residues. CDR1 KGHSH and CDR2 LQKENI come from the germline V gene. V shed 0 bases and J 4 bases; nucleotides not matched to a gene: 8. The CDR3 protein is CASSPPEGQGSYEQYF. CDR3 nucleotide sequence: TGTGCCAGCTCACCACCCGAAGGACAGGGTTCGTACGAGCAGTACTTC.

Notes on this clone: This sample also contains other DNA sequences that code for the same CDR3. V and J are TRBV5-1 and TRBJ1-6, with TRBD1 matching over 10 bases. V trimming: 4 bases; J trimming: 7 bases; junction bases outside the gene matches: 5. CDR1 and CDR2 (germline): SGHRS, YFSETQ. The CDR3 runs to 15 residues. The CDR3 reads CASSPGTGVNSPLHF. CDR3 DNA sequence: TGCGCCAGCAGCCCCGGGACAGGGGTGAATTCACCCCTCCACTTT.

The CDR3 DNA is TGTGCCAGCAGCTCGACAGGGTTGGGAAGCAATCAGCCCCAGCATTTT. Translation: CASSSTGLGSNQPQHF. The rearrangement joins TRBV7-2 to TRBJ1-5; 7 bases match TRBD1. This CDR3 contains 16 residues. Looked up from germline, CDR1 is SGHTA and CDR2 is FQGNSA. After removal of 4 bases from V and 1 base from J, the junction contained 7 bases not matched to a gene.

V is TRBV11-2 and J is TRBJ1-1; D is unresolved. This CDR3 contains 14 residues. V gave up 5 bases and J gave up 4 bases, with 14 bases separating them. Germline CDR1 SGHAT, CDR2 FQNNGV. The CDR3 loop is CASSADGPGTEAFF. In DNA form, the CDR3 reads TGTGCCAGCAGCGCTGACGGGCCGGGCACTGAAGCTTTCTTT.

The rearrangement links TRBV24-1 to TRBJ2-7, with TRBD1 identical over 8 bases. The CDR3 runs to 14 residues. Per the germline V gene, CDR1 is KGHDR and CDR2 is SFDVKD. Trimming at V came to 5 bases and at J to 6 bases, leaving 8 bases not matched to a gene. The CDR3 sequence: CATSGRTGQVEQYF. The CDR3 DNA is TGTGCCACCAGTGGGCGGACAGGGCAGGTCGAGCAGTACTTC.

DNA of the CDR3: TGTGCCAGCAGTTTCGGCCGAGGATCACCCCTCCACTTT. Its protein product is CASSFGRGSPLHF. The rearrangement joins TRBV12-3 or TRBV12-4 to TRBJ1-6; D remains unclear. The CDR3 is 13 residues long. V gave up 3 bases and J gave up 10 bases, with 10 bases separating them.

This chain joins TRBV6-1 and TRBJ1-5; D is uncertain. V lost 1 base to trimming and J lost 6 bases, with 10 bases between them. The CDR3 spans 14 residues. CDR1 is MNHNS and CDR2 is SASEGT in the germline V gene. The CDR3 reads CASSEVPLGQPQHF. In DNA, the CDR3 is TGTGCCAGCAGTGAAGTGCCCCTTGGTCAGCCCCAGCATTTT.

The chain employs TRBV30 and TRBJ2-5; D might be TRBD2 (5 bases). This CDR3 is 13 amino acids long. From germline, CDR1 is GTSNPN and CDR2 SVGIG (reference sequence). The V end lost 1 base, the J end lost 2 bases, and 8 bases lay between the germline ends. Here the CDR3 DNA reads TGTGCCTGGAGTGGAGGGTCACAAGAGACCCAGTACTTC. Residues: CAWSGGSQETQYF.

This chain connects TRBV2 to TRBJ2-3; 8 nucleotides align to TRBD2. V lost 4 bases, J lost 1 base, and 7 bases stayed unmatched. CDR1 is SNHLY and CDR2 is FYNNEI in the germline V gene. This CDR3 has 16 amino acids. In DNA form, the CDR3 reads TGTGCCAGCAGTGTCGGTCGGGGGGGCCGCACAGATACGCAGTATTTT. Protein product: CASSVGRGGRTDTQYF. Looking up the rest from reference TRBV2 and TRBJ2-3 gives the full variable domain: EPEVTQTPSHQVTQMGQEVILRCVPISNHLYFYWYRQILGQKVEFLVSFYNNEISEKSEIFDDQFSVERPDGSNFTLKIRSTKLEDSAMYFCASSVGRGGRTDTQYFGPGTRLTVL.

This CDR3 reads CASRGNTGGTGELFF. The CDR3 coding sequence is TGTGCCAGCAGAGGGAACACAGGAGGAACCGGGGAGCTGTTTTTT. The V call is TRBV2, the J call TRBJ2-2; the D call may be TRBD1 or TRBD2 (5 bases each). The germline V and J ends were trimmed by 6 bases and 5 bases, with 16 bases remaining between them. Germline-derived CDR1 and CDR2 are SNHLY and FYNNEI. The CDR3 spans 15 residues.